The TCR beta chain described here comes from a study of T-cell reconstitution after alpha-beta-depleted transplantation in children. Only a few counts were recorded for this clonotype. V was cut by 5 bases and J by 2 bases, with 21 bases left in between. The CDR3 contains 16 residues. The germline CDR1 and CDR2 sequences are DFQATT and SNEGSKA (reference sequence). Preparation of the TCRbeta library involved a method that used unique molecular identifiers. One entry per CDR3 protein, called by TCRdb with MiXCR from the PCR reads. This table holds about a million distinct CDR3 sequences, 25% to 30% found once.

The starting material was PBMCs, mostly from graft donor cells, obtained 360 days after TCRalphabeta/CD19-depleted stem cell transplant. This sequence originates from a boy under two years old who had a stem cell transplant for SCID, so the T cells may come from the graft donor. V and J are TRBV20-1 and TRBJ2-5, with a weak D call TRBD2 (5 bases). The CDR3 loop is CSAPRAKNLAQETQYF. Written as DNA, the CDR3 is TGCAGTGCTCCGAGGGCGAAGAACTTGGCACAAGAGACCCAGTACTTC.